Presented here are 8 T cell receptor beta chains from one specimen sequenced in a study of Graves' ophthalmopathy and Graves' hyperthyroidism. CDR3 regions of TCR beta were amplified from RNA transcripts. HTBI primers were employed in first-round RT-PCR, then a second-round multiplex PCR followed. One entry per CDR3 protein, called by TCRdb with MiXCR from the multiplex PCR reads. The sample holds 200,000 to 250,000 distinct CDR3 sequences, just under 30% seen once. The sample taken for sequencing was peripheral blood. Receptors originate from a man in his forties or fifties with Graves' ophthalmopathy.

This clonotype was counted ten times or more. The gene calls are TRBV19 and TRBJ1-5, with D unresolved. This CDR3 contains 14 residues. Looked up from germline, CDR1 is LNHDA and CDR2 is SQIVND (reference sequence). Trimming took off 0 bases at V and 9 bases at J, with 12 bases between the two ends. The CDR3 nucleotides read TGTGCCAGTAGTATAGATCATTGGGATCGGCCCCAGCATTTT. This codes for CASSIDHWDRPQHF.

The J gene is TRBJ1-3, the V gene TRBV5-1; the D gene is possibly TRBD1 (6 bases). Germline assignment: CDR1 SGHRS and CDR2 YFSETQ. There are 15 residues in the CDR3. Trimming pared 2 bases from V and 0 bases from J, leaving 9 bases between. CDR3: CASSFGDNSGNTIYF. The CDR3 DNA follows: TGCGCCAGCAGCTTCGGGGACAACTCTGGAAACACCATATATTTT.

This clonotype was observed many times. V gene TRBV20-1 combines with J gene TRBJ2-7, with D perhaps matching TRBD2 (7 bases). V was pared by 6 bases and J by 2 bases, with 14 bases between. This CDR3 is 13 amino acids long. The germline V gene has CDR1 DFQATT and CDR2 SNEGSKA (reference sequence). As DNA, the CDR3 is TGCAGTGCCCCGCAGGGGACTACCTACGAGCAGTACTTC. Translated: CSAPQGTTYEQYF.

The V call is TRBV12-3 or TRBV12-4, the J call TRBJ2-5; TRBD1 matches 7 bases. The CDR3 has 13 amino acids. V trimming: 6 bases; J trimming: 7 bases; junction bases outside the gene matches: 8. The CDR3 coding sequence is TGTGCCAGCAGACGAGGGACAGTAGCGACCCAGTACTTC. Encoded protein: CASRRGTVATQYF.

The rearrangement joins TRBV6-2 or TRBV6-3 to TRBJ2-1, with 10 bases matching TRBD2. Germline CDR1 MNHEY, CDR2 SVGEGT. V trimming: 5 bases; J trimming: 3 bases; junction bases outside the gene matches: 4. The CDR3 covers 15 residues. The CDR3 region has the DNA TGTGCCAGCAGTCTAGCGGGAGAGGGCTACAATGAGCAGTTCTTC. Translating gives CASSLAGEGYNEQFF.

In this sample, this clonotype turned up many times. The rearrangement uses TRBV6-2 or TRBV6-3 and TRBJ2-7; D not resolved. Germline assignment: CDR1 MNHEY and CDR2 SVGEGT. The CDR3 has 13 residues. The V gene lost 10 bases and the J gene lost 8 bases, with 21 bases spanning the gap. The CDR3 coding sequence is TGTGCCATCTCTCGACGTCTTGATAGTAAGCAGTACTTC. It translates to CAISRRLDSKQYF.

This clonotype was detected only a few times. CDR3 amino acids: CATTPFEGGEQYF. The CDR3 DNA is TGTGCCACCACCCCCTTTGAGGGAGGCGAGCAGTACTTC. The gene calls are TRBV12-3 or TRBV12-4 and TRBJ2-7, with D tentatively TRBD2 (6 bases). V lost 10 bases to trimming and J lost 6 bases, with 19 bases between them. The CDR3 is made up of 13 amino acids.

This clonotype was recorded at least ten times. The chain has TRBV29-1 and TRBJ2-5; the D gene is possibly TRBD2 (5 bases). Per the germline V gene, CDR1 is SQVTM and CDR2 is ANQGSEA. The CDR3 sequence is 14 residues long. V lost 4 bases to trimming and J lost 2 bases, with 14 bases between them. The CDR3 nucleotides read TGCAGCGTTGCATGCCAGGACTCACAAGAGACCCAGTACTTC. Protein sequence: CSVACQDSQETQYF.